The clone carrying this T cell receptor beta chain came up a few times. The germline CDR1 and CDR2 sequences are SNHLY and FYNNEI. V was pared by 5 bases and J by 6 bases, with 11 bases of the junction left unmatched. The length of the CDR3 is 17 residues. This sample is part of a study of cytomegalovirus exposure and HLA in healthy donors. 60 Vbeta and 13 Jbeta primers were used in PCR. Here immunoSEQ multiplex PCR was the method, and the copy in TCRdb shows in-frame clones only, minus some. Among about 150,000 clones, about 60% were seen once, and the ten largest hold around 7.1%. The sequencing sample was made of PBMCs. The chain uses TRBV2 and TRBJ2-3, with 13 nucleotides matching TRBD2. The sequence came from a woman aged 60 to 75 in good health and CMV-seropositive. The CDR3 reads CASSLSWTSGSSDTQYF. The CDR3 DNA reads TGTGCCAGCAGTCTTTCTTGGACTAGCGGGAGTAGTGATACGCAGTATTTT.